The 20 T cell receptor beta chains below all came from one sample that was sequenced in a study of cytomegalovirus exposure and HLA in healthy donors (dated by TCRdb to the late 2010s). The library was generated by the immunoSEQ multiplex PCR assay. A mixture of 60 forward primers for TCR Vbeta segments and 13 reverse primers for TCR Jbeta segments was used in the multiplex PCR. TCRdb limited this immuneACCESS table to in-frame rearrangements with V and J called. A share of clones is missing; checked studies link under half to unresolved V genes, and the rest is unexplained. This sample holds under 200,000 clones; 75% to 85% were observed only once. About 4.8% of the sample rests with the top ten. The sample consisted of PBMCs. These receptor sequences come from a man in his thirties or forties in good health and CMV-seronegative.

The rearrangement links TRBV13 to TRBJ2-7; 13 bases match TRBD2. This CDR3 has 17 residues. CDR1 PRHDT and CDR2 FYEKMQ come from the germline V gene (reference sequence). Trimming at V came to 4 bases and at J to 6 bases, leaving 12 bases not matched to a gene. This CDR3 reads CASSSRTSGSLAREQYF. The CDR3 DNA reads TGTGCCAGCAGCTCCAGGACTAGCGGGAGTCTCGCGCGCGAGCAGTACTTC.

The rearrangement links TRBV5-6 to TRBJ2-5; possible D gene TRBD1, 5 bases. The J call may be faulty, since TRBJ2-7 better matches the DNA end. The CDR3 is 15 residues long. Germline V gene data show CDR1 as SGHDT and CDR2 as YYEEEE. The CDR3 DNA is TGTGCCAGCAGCCCCACAGGCCTCCTCTCCTACGAGCAGTACTTC. As protein: CASSPTGLLSYEQYF.

The CDR3 protein is CASSHTTGAYEQYF. CDR3 sequence (DNA): TGTGCCAGCAGCCACACGACAGGGGCCTACGAGCAGTACTTC. The rearrangement uses TRBV16 and TRBJ2-7; TRBD1 matches 8 bases. V lost 3 bases, J lost 2 bases, and 3 bases stayed unmatched. From germline, CDR1 is KGHSY and CDR2 FQNENV. CDR3 length: 14 amino acids.

This clone turned up a few times. This chain links TRBV4-1 with TRBJ1-6; D remains unclear. Trimming shortened V by 3 bases and J by 6 bases, and 18 bases separated the two germline ends. There are 17 residues in the CDR3. Germline V gives CDR1 MGHRA, CDR2 YSYEKL. CDR3 protein: CASSHPRQGTANSPLHF. The CDR3 DNA sequence: TGCGCCAGCAGCCACCCTCGACAAGGCACCGCTAATTCACCCCTCCACTTT.

The chain uses TRBV19 and TRBJ2-7; D possibly corresponds to TRBD1 (5 bases). CDR1 is LNHDA and CDR2 is SQIVND in the germline V gene (reference sequence). The ends were cut back, 6 bases at V and 3 bases at J, with 18 bases in the middle. This CDR3 spans 15 amino acids. The CDR3 DNA sequence: TGTGCCAGTAGGAAAGGGGCCTATGAGATCTACGAGCAGTACTTC. Amino acid sequence: CASRKGAYEIYEQYF.

This chain connects TRBV27 to TRBJ2-2, with 8 bases aligning to TRBD1. Germline-derived CDR1 and CDR2 are MNHEY and SMNVEV (reference sequence). The CDR3 length is 14 residues. Trimming at V came to 6 bases and at J to 0 bases, leaving 0 bases not matched to a gene. CDR3 amino acids: CASSRGPNTGELFF. CDR3 DNA: TGTGCCAGCAGCAGGGGGCCGAACACCGGGGAGCTGTTTTTT.

This chain joins TRBV7-2 and TRBJ1-1; D uncertain. The V end lost 4 bases, the J end lost 1 base, and 10 bases lay between the germline ends. Germline V lookup: CDR1 SGHTA, CDR2 FQGNSA. This CDR3 contains 14 residues. In DNA form, the CDR3 reads TGTGCCAGCAGCTCTATACGGGGGAACACTGAAGCTTTCTTT. Protein sequence: CASSSIRGNTEAFF.

This clone showed up just a few times. The rearrangement uses TRBV7-9 and TRBJ2-7, with a weak D call TRBD2 (8 bases). Trimming took 3 bases from V and 9 from J, leaving 21 bases between them. The CDR3 loop spans 15 amino acids. From germline, CDR1 is SEHNR and CDR2 FQNEAQ (reference sequence). DNA for the CDR3: TGTGCCAGCAGCTTCGGGACTAGACAGGGAAGTGTGCAGTACTTC. As protein: CASSFGTRQGSVQYF.

Concerning this clone itself: At one end the junction does not follow the germline gene, possibly because of a read error. The chain links TRBV7-9 to TRBJ1-1; unclear D gene. Germline V CDR1 and CDR2: SEHNR, FQNEAQ (reference sequence). The CDR3 loop spans 12 amino acids. The CDR3 loop is CSSSPPNTEAFF. CDR3 in DNA: TGTTCCAGCAGCCCCCCAAACACTGAAGCTTTCTTT.

The rearrangement uses TRBV28 and TRBJ2-7; 10 bases map to TRBD2. CDR1 MDHEN and CDR2 SYDVKM come from the germline V gene. The CDR3 runs 14 residues. V gave up 8 bases and J gave up 6 bases; unmatched junction bases: 10. The CDR3: CASLSLAGAGEQYF. The DNA of the CDR3 is TGTGCCAGCCTAAGTCTAGCGGGAGCCGGCGAGCAGTACTTC.

The V and J genes are TRBV9 and TRBJ1-3; D is unresolved. CDR1 SGDLS and CDR2 YYNGEE come from the germline V gene. The V end was cut by 0 bases, the J end by 8 bases, with 18 bases between. This CDR3 contains 16 residues. DNA for the CDR3: TGTGCCAGCAGCGTAGCCGCGGGGTCTAGGGTGCACACCATATATTTT. Amino acids: CASSVAAGSRVHTIYF.

This clone was seen a handful of times. V usage is TRBV14 and J usage is TRBJ2-1, with D possibly matching TRBD1 (6 bases). This CDR3 has 14 residues. V gave up 3 bases and J gave up 8 bases, with 14 bases separating them. CDR1 and CDR2 (germline): SGHDN, FVKESK. The CDR3: CASSHARGSDEQFF. In nucleotides, the CDR3 is TGTGCCAGCAGCCATGCCAGGGGTTCTGATGAGCAGTTCTTC.

The chain is built from TRBV28 and TRBJ2-5; D may be TRBD2 (5 bases). Germline V CDR1 and CDR2: MDHEN, SYDVKM. V gave up 3 bases and J gave up 4 bases, with 9 bases separating them. The CDR3 length is 13 residues. The CDR3 nucleotides are TGTGCCAGCAGTTTGAGTGGGAGAGAGACCCAGTACTTC. Protein: CASSLSGRETQYF.

The rearrangement uses TRBV16 and TRBJ1-5; no definite D call. The V end lost 0 bases, the J end lost 1 base, and 4 bases lay between the germline ends. The CDR3 spans 14 residues. Germline V gene sequence: CDR1 KGHSY, CDR2 FQNENV. The CDR3 sequence is CASSQSGSNQPQHF. CDR3 DNA: TGTGCCAGCAGCCAATCGGGCAGCAATCAGCCCCAGCATTTT.

The J gene is TRBJ2-4, the V gene TRBV23-1; D perhaps matches TRBD2 (5 bases). TRBV23-1 is designated an ORF whose function remains uncertain. There are 14 residues in the CDR3. V lost 10 bases and J 1 base, leaving 14 bases between the germline ends. The DNA of the CDR3 is TGCGCCATACCGCCGGGGAAGGCCAAAAACATTCAGTACTTC. It is translated as CAIPPGKAKNIQYF.

For this clone: The identical CDR3 is also encoded by other nucleotide sequences in the sample. The chain carries TRBV9 and TRBJ2-3; 14 nucleotides align to TRBD2. The CDR3 has 19 amino acids. V lost 1 base, J lost 0 bases, and 7 bases stayed unmatched. Germline assignment: CDR1 SGDLS and CDR2 YYNGEE. CDR3 protein: CASSVKGTSGGRSTDTQYF. In DNA form, the CDR3 reads TGTGCCAGCAGCGTAAAAGGGACTAGCGGGGGTAGGAGCACAGATACGCAGTATTTT.

The genes are TRBV5-6 and TRBJ1-1, with D maybe TRBD1 (6 bases). Trimming left V 2 bases short and J 11 bases short, with 19 bases between. CDR1 SGHDT and CDR2 YYEEEE come from the germline V gene. The CDR3 spans 14 residues. The CDR3 bases are TGTGCCAGCAGCTTTGTTTCACAGGGAGGGAGGGCTTTCTTT. It yields the protein CASSFVSQGGRAFF.

The chain employs TRBV13 and TRBJ1-5, with D possibly being TRBD1 (5 bases). Trimming took off 6 bases at V and 0 bases at J, with 9 bases between the two ends. Germline loops: CDR1 PRHDT, CDR2 FYEKMQ (reference sequence). This CDR3 spans 14 amino acids. The CDR3 DNA follows: TGTGCCAGCAGTGCTAGGGGTAGCAATCAGCCCCAGCATTTT. This codes for CASSARGSNQPQHF.

V is TRBV5-4 and J is TRBJ2-5; D perhaps matches TRBD1 (5 bases). The J call could be wrong; TRBJ2-7 is a better fit for the DNA end. This CDR3 comprises 14 residues. The germline CDR1 and CDR2 sequences are SGHNT and YYREEE (reference sequence). In DNA form, the CDR3 reads TGTGCCAGCAGCTTTAGGGGCAGCCCTTACGAGCAGTACTTC. Translated: CASSFRGSPYEQYF.

Comments on this clone: An end of the junction differs from the germline gene, which may be a read error. The rearrangement joins TRBV29-1 to TRBJ2-7; 8 bases fit TRBD2. The CDR3 is made up of 11 amino acids. The germline V gene encodes CDR1 SQVTM and CDR2 ANQGSEA. The CDR3 region is CSVDTPGGENF. In nucleotides, the CDR3 is TGCAGCGTTGATACACCGGGGGGGGAAAACTTC.